These 23 T cell receptor beta chains share one sample of origin, sequenced in a study of pediatric ulcerative colitis. The method was immunoSEQ multiplex PCR; TCRdb's version includes in-frame clones alone and lacks a portion of them. This table holds more than 12,000 clones, about 90% found once. Sequencing used blood. The receptor set was obtained from a boy aged 5-17 years with moderate ulcerative colitis.

The chain couples TRBV5-1 to TRBJ2-5; 11 bases are a match to TRBD2. Germline V gene lookup returns CDR1 SGHRS and CDR2 YFSETQ. The length of the CDR3 is 15 residues. V lost 4 bases and J lost 4; bases outside the gene matches: 6. This chain's CDR3 is CASSGTLAGVETQYF. The CDR3 DNA sequence: TGCGCCAGCAGCGGAACACTAGCGGGAGTAGAGACCCAGTACTTC.

Only a few counts were recorded for this clone. The chain has TRBV4-2 and TRBJ1-1, with D perhaps TRBD1 (5 bases). There are 11 residues in the CDR3. From germline, CDR1 is LGHNA and CDR2 YNFKEQ. V lost 4 bases and J lost 6, with 6 bases in between. CDR3 region: CASSRGPEAFF. DNA for the CDR3: TGTGCCAGCAGCCGGGGCCCTGAAGCTTTCTTT.

The chain recombines TRBV25-1 with TRBJ1-1; perhaps TRBD1 as D (6 bases). CDR3 size: 16 residues. Germline V gives CDR1 MGHDK, CDR2 SYGVNS. The germline V and J ends were trimmed by 2 bases and 5 bases, with 18 bases remaining between them. The CDR3 DNA reads as TGTGCCAGCAGTGAAGGTCTGGACAGTCTGGGGACTGAAGCTTTCTTT. Amino acid sequence: CASSEGLDSLGTEAFF.

A single count supports this clone. The chain couples TRBV27 to TRBJ1-5; D call uncertain. Germline loops: CDR1 MNHEY, CDR2 SMNVEV (reference sequence). Trimming removed 6 bases at V and 0 bases at J, with 12 bases between. CDR3 length: 15 amino acids. The chain's CDR3 is CASSLIPNSNQPQHF. CDR3 sequence (DNA): TGTGCCAGCAGCCTCATACCAAATAGCAATCAGCCCCAGCATTTT.

The chain employs TRBV9 and TRBJ2-3; tentatively, D is TRBD1 (7 bases). Trimming stripped 5 bases from V and 2 bases from J, with 27 bases between. The CDR3 loop spans 19 amino acids. Germline V gene data show CDR1 as SGDLS and CDR2 as YYNGEE. The CDR3 DNA reads as TGTGCCAGCAGTGATGCGGGACAGTCCTCATACCTAAACACAGATACGCAGTATTTT. Translated: CASSDAGQSSYLNTDTQYF. Full variable domain (remainder filled in from reference TRBV9 and TRBJ2-3): DSGVTQTPKHLITATGQRVTLRCSPRSGDLSVYWYQQSLDQGLQFLIQYYNGEERAKGNILERFSAQQFPDLHSELNLSSLELGDSALYFCASSDAGQSSYLNTDTQYFGPGTRLTVL.

J is TRBJ2-7 and V is TRBV15, with 15 nucleotides matching TRBD2. The germline V gene has CDR1 LNHNV and CDR2 YYDKDF (reference sequence). V lost 3 bases to trimming and J lost 3 bases; unmatched junction nucleotides: 3. The CDR3 contains 16 residues. The CDR3 coding sequence is TGTGCCACCAGCAGGGGACTAGCGGGAGGTTTCTACGAGCAGTACTTC. Translating gives CATSRGLAGGFYEQYF.

In its sample, this clone was seen once. The chain employs TRBV4-1 and TRBJ2-1; D is perhaps TRBD1 (6 bases). Germline-derived CDR1 and CDR2 are MGHRA and YSYEKL. This CDR3 comprises 14 residues. Trimming took off 0 bases at V and 7 bases at J, with 10 bases between the two ends. The CDR3 DNA follows: TGCGCCAGCAGCCAAGATCTAAGGGGGAATGAGCAGTTCTTC. It is translated as CASSQDLRGNEQFF.

The genes are TRBV6-1 and TRBJ1-1; D not resolved. The length of the CDR3 is 13 residues. Per germline, CDR1 MNHNS and CDR2 SASEGT. V was pared by 0 bases and J by 1 base, with 3 bases between. The CDR3 loop is CASSEAQNTEAFF. The DNA of the CDR3 is TGTGCCAGCAGTGAAGCCCAGAACACTGAAGCTTTCTTT.

This chain uses TRBV2 with TRBJ1-2; 8 nucleotides match TRBD1. Germline CDR1 is SNHLY and CDR2 is FYNNEI. The CDR3 runs to 13 residues. Trimming removed 6 bases from V and 8 bases from J; junction bases left unmatched: 8. This chain's CDR3 is CASRRGQGGGYTF. CDR3 coding DNA: TGTGCCAGCAGACGCGGACAGGGTGGGGGCTACACCTTC. The variable domain in full, with the rest retrieved from reference TRBV2 and TRBJ1-2, is EPEVTQTPSHQVTQMGQEVILRCVPISNHLYFYWYRQILGQKVEFLVSFYNNEISEKSEIFDDQFSVERPDGSNFTLKIRSTKLEDSAMYFCASRRGQGGGYTFGSGTRLTVV.

This chain joins TRBV11-3 and TRBJ2-2; unclear D gene. Germline assignment: CDR1 SGHNT and CDR2 YENEEA. The length of the CDR3 is 15 residues. Trimming shortened V by 0 bases and J by 1 base, and 6 bases separated the two germline ends. CDR3 DNA sequence: TGTGCCAGCAGCTTAGATCGAGGGAACACCGGGGAGCTGTTTTTT. This gives the protein CASSLDRGNTGELFF. The full variable domain, rest sourced from reference TRBV11-3 and TRBJ2-2, is EAGVVQSPRYKIIEKKQPVAFWCNPISGHNTLYWYLQNLGQGPELLIRYENEEAVDDSQLPKDRFSAERLKGVDSTLKIQPAELGDSAVYLCASSLDRGNTGELFFGEGSRLTVL.

The J gene is TRBJ2-7, the V gene TRBV5-1, with D perhaps given as TRBD1 or TRBD2 (5 bases each). CDR3 length: 13 residues. Trimming left V 5 bases short and J 3 bases short, with 12 bases between. The germline gives CDR1 SGHRS, CDR2 YFSETQ. CDR3 nucleotide sequence: TGCGCCAGCAGACGGGATGGGGGCTACGAGCAGTACTTC. This gives the protein CASRRDGGYEQYF.

V and J are TRBV28 and TRBJ1-1; no definite D call. The length of the CDR3 is 17 residues. Per the germline V gene, CDR1 is MDHEN and CDR2 is SYDVKM. V lost 8 bases, J lost 1 base, and 23 bases lay in between. The CDR3 sequence is CASPGRNPWKGNTEAFF. In DNA, the CDR3 is TGTGCCAGCCCAGGACGTAACCCTTGGAAGGGGAACACTGAAGCTTTCTTT.

This clone was detected once. The rearrangement joins TRBV18 to TRBJ2-3; either TRBD1 or TRBD2 may supply D (5 bases each). Deletions cut 3 bases from V and 1 base from J, with 8 bases between. This CDR3 spans 14 amino acids. CDR1 and CDR2 from the germline V gene are KGHSH and LQKENI. The CDR3 loop is CASSPGAGTDTQYF. The CDR3 nucleotides read TGTGCCAGCTCACCCGGGGCTGGCACAGATACGCAGTATTTT.

The chain carries TRBV10-1 and TRBJ2-4; D unresolved. Germline V CDR1 and CDR2: WNHNN, SYGVQD (reference sequence). The CDR3 length is 12 residues. V was pared by 4 bases and J by 5 bases, with 6 bases between. The CDR3 nucleotides are TGCGCCAGCAGTGGGGGTGAAAACATTCAGTACTTC. It yields the protein CASSGGENIQYF.

J is TRBJ2-7 and V is TRBV27; the match to TRBD2 covers 9 bases. The CDR3 has 14 amino acids. Per germline, CDR1 MNHEY and CDR2 SMNVEV (reference sequence). V lost 3 bases and J lost 5; bases outside the gene matches: 5. CDR3 coding DNA: TGTGCCAGCAGTTTGATAGCGGGAGTAGACGAGCAGTACTTC. Amino acids: CASSLIAGVDEQYF.

The CDR3 loop reads CASSWYRGKQYF. The CDR3 DNA reads as TGTGCCAGCAGCTGGTACAGGGGTAAGCAGTACTTC. The V call is TRBV11-2, the J call TRBJ2-5; 7 bases are a match to TRBD1. In germline, CDR1 is SGHAT, CDR2 FQNNGV. This CDR3 region has 12 residues. The J segment lost 11 bases and the V segment lost 4 bases, leaving 7 bases of the junction unmatched. Variable domain in full (rest from reference TRBV11-2 and TRBJ2-5): EAGVAQSPRYKIIEKRQSVAFWCNPISGHATLYWYQQILGQGPKLLIQFQNNGVVDDSQLPKDRFSAERLKGVDSTLKIQPAKLEDSAVYLCASSWYRGKQYFGPGTRLLVL.

This rearrangement joins TRBV5-1 to TRBJ2-7, with TRBD2 as a possible D gene (7 bases). Germline V gene data show CDR1 as SGHRS and CDR2 as YFSETQ. The germline V and J ends were trimmed by 7 bases and 0 bases, with 14 bases remaining between them. There are 14 residues in the CDR3. CDR3 in DNA: TGCGCCAGCGGGTTCGGGGGGCCCTCCTACGAGCAGTACTTC. Translation: CASGFGGPSYEQYF.

This chain connects TRBV2 to TRBJ1-3, with D unresolved. This CDR3 is built from 15 residues. In germline, CDR1 is SNHLY, CDR2 FYNNEI. The V end lost 6 bases, the J end lost 4 bases, and 16 bases lay between the germline ends. The DNA for the CDR3 is TGTGCCAGCAGCGAGGATCAAGCGATAGGAAACACCATATATTTT. It is translated as CASSEDQAIGNTIYF.

The chain recombines TRBV7-2 with TRBJ2-7; D unresolved. Trimming took off 4 bases at V and 4 bases at J, with 11 bases between the two ends. From germline, CDR1 is SGHTA and CDR2 FQGNSA. This CDR3 spans 13 amino acids. CDR3 DNA sequence: TGTGCCAGCAGCTCCGATAGGAGATACGAGCAGTACTTC. This translates into CASSSDRRYEQYF.

This chain uses TRBV11-2 with TRBJ2-7, with D uncertain. The CDR3 sequence is 11 residues long. Germline values: CDR1 SGHAT, CDR2 FQNNGV. Deletions cut 5 bases from V and 4 bases from J, with 6 bases between. CDR3 sequence (DNA): TGTGCCAGCAGCCGGAATTACGAGCAGTACTTC. It encodes CASSRNYEQYF.

The J gene is TRBJ2-1, the V gene TRBV9; D may be TRBD2 (6 bases). V was cut by 4 bases and J by 3 bases, with 11 bases left in between. This CDR3 has 14 residues. Germline V gives CDR1 SGDLS, CDR2 YYNGEE. The CDR3 is CASSTWTNYNEQFF. The DNA for the CDR3 is TGTGCCAGCAGCACCTGGACTAACTACAATGAGCAGTTCTTC.

The CDR3 here is CASSHRGGTGELFF. The CDR3 nucleotides read TGTGCCAGCAGTCACAGGGGAGGGACCGGGGAGCTGTTTTTT. The gene calls are TRBV6-6 and TRBJ2-2; D is tentatively TRBD1 or TRBD2 (7 bases each). The germline V gene has CDR1 MNHNY and CDR2 SVGAGI (reference sequence). V was shortened by 5 bases and J by 5 bases, with 12 bases between the two germline ends. The CDR3 runs 14 residues.

This chain connects TRBV18 to TRBJ1-2; TRBD1 matches 9 bases. Germline lookup yields CDR1 KGHSH and CDR2 LQKENI. Trimming cost V 5 bases and J 2 bases; bases outside gene matches: 6. The CDR3 covers 15 residues. The CDR3 DNA reads as TGTGCCAGCTCAGCCCGGGACAGGGAAAACTATGGCTACACCTTC. It specifies CASSARDRENYGYTF.